One T cell receptor beta chain is described in this entry. V lost 5 bases, J lost 4 bases, and 21 bases lay in between. This CDR3 is 17 amino acids long. The germline CDR1 and CDR2 sequences are MNHEY and SMNVEV (reference sequence). Naive CD8 cells lacked CD45RO, underwent positive selection for CCR7 and left out terminally differentiated effector memory CD45RA+ cells. This specimen comes from a study of shared clonotypes between healthy human individuals. The data were produced by immunoSEQ multiplex PCR, yet TCRdb's version contains in-frame clones alone and is incomplete. The sample includes millions of clones, about 95% of them seen just once.

This receptor was obtained from a man aged 18-30 years in good health. V gene TRBV27 combines with J gene TRBJ1-5, with D maybe TRBD1 (5 bases). Specimen: naive CD8+ T cells sorted from blood. CDR3 DNA: TGTGCCAGCAGTCAAGCGTCCATGGGGGGAGTGAATCAGCCCCAGCATTTT. Its translation: CASSQASMGGVNQPQHF.